This passage covers 9 T cell receptor beta chains from one sample sequenced in a study of prognosis after radiotherapy for stage I lung cancer. By two-round multiplex PCR, the TCR beta CDR3 was amplified from genomic DNA. First-round PCR amplification was performed with primers specific to each TRBV and TRBJ gene. A single record per CDR3 protein comes from TCRdb applying MiXCR to the multiplex PCR reads. The table records roughly 11,000 distinct CDR3 sequences, roughly 56% of them present only once. The specimen comprised PBMCs, sampled before or after stereotactic body radiation therapy (not recorded which). The source is a donor over 45 with non-small cell lung cancer.

As concerns this clonotype: This sequence may be a read error, since a much larger clone differs from it by one base. The chain couples TRBV19 to TRBJ2-5; TRBD1 matches 7 bases. The CDR3 has 15 amino acids. V lost 0 bases and J lost 7; bases outside the gene matches: 8. Per the germline V gene, CDR1 is LNHDA and CDR2 is SQIVND (reference sequence). CDR3 in DNA: TGTGCCAGTAGTATAGAAGGGGGCGCCCTCGTGACCCAGTACTTC. Its translation: CASSIEGGALVTQYF.

This clonotype is medium-sized (0.01 to 0.1%) within its sample. The chain uses TRBV19 and TRBJ1-6; no clear D. Per the germline V gene, CDR1 is LNHDA and CDR2 is SQIVND (reference sequence). The V end was cut by 3 bases, the J end by 2 bases, with 14 bases between. CDR3 size: 17 residues. DNA of the CDR3: TGTGCCAGTAGTATCGATACCCGGGCAGCCTATAATTCACCCCTCCACTTT. This sequence encodes CASSIDTRAAYNSPLHF.

A remark on this clonotype: The junction and the germline gene differ at one end; a read error may be behind it. The chain couples TRBV28 to TRBJ1-5, with a possible D match to TRBD1 (5 bases). The CDR3 totals 14 residues. Germline V gives CDR1 MDHEN, CDR2 SYDVKM. The CDR3 loop reads CSSSFREGNQPQHF. The CDR3 DNA is TGTTCCAGCAGTTTCAGGGAGGGCAATCAGCCCCAGCATTTT.

The V gene is TRBV3-1, the J gene TRBJ2-7, with a weak D call TRBD2 (6 bases). CDR3 size: 14 residues. Trimming pared 9 bases from V and 5 bases from J, leaving 20 bases between. CDR1 and CDR2 (germline): LGHDT, YNNKEL (reference sequence). CDR3 sequence reads: CARGGAGRAHEQYF. CDR3 nucleotide sequence: TGTGCCAGGGGGGGAGCGGGCCGAGCCCACGAGCAGTACTTC.

This clonotype is classed as medium-sized. The J gene is TRBJ2-1, the V gene TRBV6-5; D is possibly TRBD2 (5 bases). CDR1 is MNHEY, CDR2 SVGAGI, per germline. The CDR3 totals 14 residues. V was clipped by 2 bases and J by 8 bases, with 13 bases between them. CDR3 nucleotide sequence: TGTGCCAGCAGTTACGAGACAAACGGGGATGAGCAGTTCTTC. This encodes CASSYETNGDEQFF.

A remark on this clonotype: The junction departs from the called germline gene at one end, perhaps through a read error. The gene calls are TRBV6-1 and TRBJ2-7; 11 nucleotides match TRBD1. Germline loops: CDR1 MNHNS, CDR2 SASEGT. This CDR3 is built from 14 residues. The CDR3 loop reads CAISQTGTGGEQYF. CDR3 nucleotide sequence: TGTGCCATCAGTCAGACCGGGACAGGGGGCGAGCAGTACTTC.

This clonotype is labeled medium-sized. The V gene is TRBV12-3 or TRBV12-4, the J gene TRBJ2-7; D possibly corresponds to TRBD1 (6 bases). This CDR3 region has 14 residues. V dropped 6 bases and J dropped 1 base, with 13 bases sitting between them. The CDR3 nucleotides read TGTGCCAGCAGCCGCGACAGGTCTTCCTACGAGCAGTACTTC. Protein: CASSRDRSSYEQYF.

The chain links TRBV24-1 to TRBJ2-2; possibly TRBD2 for D (6 bases). The V gene's germline CDR1 is KGHDR and CDR2 SFDVKD. The V end lost 5 bases, the J end lost 3 bases, and 12 bases lay between the germline ends. The length of the CDR3 is 15 residues. The CDR3 loop is CATSVGERDTGELFF. CDR3 bases: TGTGCCACCAGTGTGGGGGAGCGGGACACCGGGGAGCTGTTTTTT.

This chain connects TRBV24-1 to TRBJ1-2; D remains unclear. CDR1 KGHDR and CDR2 SFDVKD come from the germline V gene. Trimming took off 1 base at V and 5 bases at J, with 4 bases between the two ends. The CDR3 is made up of 12 amino acids. Written as DNA, the CDR3 is TGTGCCACCAGTGATTTTTTGTATGGCTACACCTTC. Its protein is CATSDFLYGYTF.